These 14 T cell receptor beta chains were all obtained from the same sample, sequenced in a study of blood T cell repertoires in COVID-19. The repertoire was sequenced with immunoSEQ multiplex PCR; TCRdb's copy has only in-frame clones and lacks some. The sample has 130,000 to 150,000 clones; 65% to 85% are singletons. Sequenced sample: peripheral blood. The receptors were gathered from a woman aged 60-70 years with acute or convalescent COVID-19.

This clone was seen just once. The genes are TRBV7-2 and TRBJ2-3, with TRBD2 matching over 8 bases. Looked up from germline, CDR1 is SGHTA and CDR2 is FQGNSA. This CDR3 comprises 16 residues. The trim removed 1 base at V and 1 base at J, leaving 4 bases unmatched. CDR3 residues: CASSLEPGLGTDTQYF. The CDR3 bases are TGTGCCAGCAGCTTAGAACCGGGACTAGGCACAGATACGCAGTATTTT. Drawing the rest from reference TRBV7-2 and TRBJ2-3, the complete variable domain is GAGVSQSPSNKVTEKGKDVELRCDPISGHTALYWYRQSLGQGLEFLIYFQGNSAPDKSGLPSDRFSAERTGGSVSTLTIQRTQQEDSAVYLCASSLEPGLGTDTQYFGPGTRLTVL.

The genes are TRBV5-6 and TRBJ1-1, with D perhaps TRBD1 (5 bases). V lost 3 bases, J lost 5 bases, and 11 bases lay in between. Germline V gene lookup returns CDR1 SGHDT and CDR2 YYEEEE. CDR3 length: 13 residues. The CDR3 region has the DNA TGTGCCAGCAGCTGGAGGGGAACAACTGAAGCTTTCTTT. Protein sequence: CASSWRGTTEAFF.

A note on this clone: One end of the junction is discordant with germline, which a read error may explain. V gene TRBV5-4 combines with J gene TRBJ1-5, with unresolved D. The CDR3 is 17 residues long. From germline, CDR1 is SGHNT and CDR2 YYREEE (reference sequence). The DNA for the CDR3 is TGTGCCACCAGCTTGACCCGCGCCGGGGTTAGCAATCAGCCCCAGCATTTT. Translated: CATSLTRAGVSNQPQHF.

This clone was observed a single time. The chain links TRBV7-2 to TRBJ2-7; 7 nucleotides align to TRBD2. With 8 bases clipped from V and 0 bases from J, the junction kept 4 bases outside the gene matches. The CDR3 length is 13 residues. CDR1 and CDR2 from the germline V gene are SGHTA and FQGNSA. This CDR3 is CASGSSGSYEQYF. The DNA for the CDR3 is TGTGCCAGCGGGTCTAGCGGCTCCTACGAGCAGTACTTC.

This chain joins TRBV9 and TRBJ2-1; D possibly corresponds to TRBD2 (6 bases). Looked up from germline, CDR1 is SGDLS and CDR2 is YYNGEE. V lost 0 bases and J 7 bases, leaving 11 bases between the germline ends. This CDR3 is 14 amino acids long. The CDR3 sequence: CASSVVGGRNEQFF. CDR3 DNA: TGTGCCAGCAGCGTAGTGGGGGGTAGGAATGAGCAGTTCTTC.

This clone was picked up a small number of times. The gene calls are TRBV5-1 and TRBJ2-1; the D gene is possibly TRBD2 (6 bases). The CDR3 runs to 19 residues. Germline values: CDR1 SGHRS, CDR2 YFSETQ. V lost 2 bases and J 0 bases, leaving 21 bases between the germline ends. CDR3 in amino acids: CASSFWTTSSTSSYNEQFF. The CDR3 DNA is TGCGCCAGCAGCTTTTGGACTACCTCTTCTACGAGCTCCTACAATGAGCAGTTCTTC. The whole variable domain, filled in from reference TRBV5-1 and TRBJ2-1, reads KAGVTQTPRYLIKTRGQQVTLSCSPISGHRSVSWYQQTPGQGLQFLFEYFSETQRNKGNFPGRFSGRQFSNSRSEMNVSTLELGDSALYLCASSFWTTSSTSSYNEQFFGPGTRLTVL.

DNA for the CDR3: TGCGCCAGCAGCTTGGGCGGGAGAAGGACAGATACGCAGTATTTT. It specifies CASSLGGRRTDTQYF. This sequence joins TRBV5-1 and TRBJ2-3, with 7 bases that match TRBD2. The CDR3 is 15 amino acids. Germline assignment: CDR1 SGHRS and CDR2 YFSETQ. The V and J ends lost 0 bases and 3 bases, in that order; junction bases with no gene match: 4.

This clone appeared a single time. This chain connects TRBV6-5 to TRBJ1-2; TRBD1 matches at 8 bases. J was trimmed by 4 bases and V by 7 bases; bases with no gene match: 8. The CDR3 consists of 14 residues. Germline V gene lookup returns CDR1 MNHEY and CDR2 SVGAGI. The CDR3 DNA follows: TGTGCCAGCACCATCGGACAGGGAGCCTATGGCTACACCTTC. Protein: CASTIGQGAYGYTF.

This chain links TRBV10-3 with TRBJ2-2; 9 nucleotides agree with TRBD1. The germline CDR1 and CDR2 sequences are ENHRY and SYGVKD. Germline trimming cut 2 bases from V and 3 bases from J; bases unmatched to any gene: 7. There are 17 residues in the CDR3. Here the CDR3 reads CAISEGQGFFDTGELFF. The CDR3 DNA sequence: TGTGCCATCAGTGAGGGACAGGGGTTCTTCGACACCGGGGAGCTGTTTTTT.

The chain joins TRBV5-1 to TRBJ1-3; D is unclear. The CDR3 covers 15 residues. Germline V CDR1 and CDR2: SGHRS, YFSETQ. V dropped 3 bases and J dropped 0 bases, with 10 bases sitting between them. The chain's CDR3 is CASSSQVSSGNTIYF. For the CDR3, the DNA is TGCGCCAGCAGCTCCCAGGTTTCCTCTGGAAACACCATATATTTT.

The CDR3 region is CASSATGFTNEKLFF. CDR3 sequence (DNA): TGTGCCAGCAGCGCGACAGGTTTCACTAATGAAAAACTGTTTTTT. The chain links TRBV9 to TRBJ1-4; a possible D gene is TRBD1 (6 bases). The germline V gene has CDR1 SGDLS and CDR2 YYNGEE. The germline V and J ends were trimmed by 3 bases and 2 bases, with 11 bases remaining between them. CDR3 length: 15 amino acids.

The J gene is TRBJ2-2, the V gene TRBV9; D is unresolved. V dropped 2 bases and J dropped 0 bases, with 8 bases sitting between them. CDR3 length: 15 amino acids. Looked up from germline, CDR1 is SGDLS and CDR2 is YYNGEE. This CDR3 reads CASSVRGANTGELFF. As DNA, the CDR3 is TGTGCCAGCAGCGTTCGAGGTGCGAACACCGGGGAGCTGTTTTTT.

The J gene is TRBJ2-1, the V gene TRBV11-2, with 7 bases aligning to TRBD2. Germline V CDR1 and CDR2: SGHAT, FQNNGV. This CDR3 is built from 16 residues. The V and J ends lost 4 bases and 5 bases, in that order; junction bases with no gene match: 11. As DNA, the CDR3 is TGTGCCAGCAGCTCCCTACTCTGGGGGACTAACAATGAGCAGTTCTTC. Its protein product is CASSSLLWGTNNEQFF. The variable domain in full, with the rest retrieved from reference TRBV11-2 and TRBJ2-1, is EAGVAQSPRYKIIEKRQSVAFWCNPISGHATLYWYQQILGQGPKLLIQFQNNGVVDDSQLPKDRFSAERLKGVDSTLKIQPAKLEDSAVYLCASSSLLWGTNNEQFFGPGTRLTVL.

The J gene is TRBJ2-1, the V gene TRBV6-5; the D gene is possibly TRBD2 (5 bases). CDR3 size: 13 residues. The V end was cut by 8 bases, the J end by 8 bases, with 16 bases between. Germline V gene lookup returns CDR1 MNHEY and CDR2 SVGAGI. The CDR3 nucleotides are TGTGCCAGCCGGCCTAGCTTAGTCTATGAGCAGTTCTTC. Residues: CASRPSLVYEQFF.